This T cell receptor (beta chain) derives from a study of blood T cell repertoires in COVID-19. Participants, about 18 to 90 years old, spanned 25 or so US areas. Using immunoSEQ multiplex PCR, the repertoire was profiled, and TCRdb retains in-frame clones only, with some absent. The table includes under 200,000 clones, 82% detected once. This clone was found a few times. V was cut by 0 bases and J by 1 base, with 5 bases left in between. CDR1 is SGHTS, CDR2 YDEGEE, per germline. The CDR3 length is 15 residues. What was sequenced was PBMCs or T cells enriched from blood (not recorded which). The source is a woman aged 55-70 years with acute COVID-19. This rearrangement joins TRBV5-8 to TRBJ1-6; D is uncertain. CDR3 DNA: TGTGCCAGCAGCTTGGTACGGTCCTATAATTCACCCCTCCACTTT. This translates into CASSLVRSYNSPLHF.